Listed below are T cell receptor beta chains from one sample, sequenced in a study of shared clonotypes between healthy human individuals. The data were produced by immunoSEQ multiplex PCR, yet TCRdb's version contains in-frame clones alone and is incomplete. Seen here are some 1,400,000 clones, about 96% observed once, and the top ten hold roughly 1.2%. Sequenced: naive CD4+ T cells sorted from blood. The receptors stem from a man under 40 in good health. The CDR3 runs from the conserved cysteine through the conserved F or W. The D gene is left open where the match is weak. Some rows mark clone size as missing; the rest say once, few, many or name a class of expanded clone.

.	TRBV11-2	.	TRBJ2-7	CASRPRTAYEQYF	TGTGCCAGCAGACCCAGGACGGCCTACGAGCAGTACTTC
TRBD2	TRBV28	.	TRBJ2-3	CASSLLLAGGQDTQYF	TGTGCCAGCAGTTTACTCCTAGCGGGAGGGCAAGATACGCAGTATTTT
.	TRBV28	.	TRBJ2-7	CASSSVGGAGRGAPYEQYF	TGTGCCAGCAGTTCCGTGGGGGGCGCCGGACGAGGAGCCCCCTACGAGCAGTACTTC
.	TRBV5-1	.	TRBJ2-2	CASSSEAGVPGTGELFF	TGCGCCAGCAGTTCCGAAGCAGGGGTCCCAGGAACCGGGGAGCTGTTTTTT
TRBD2	TRBV9	.	TRBJ2-5	CASSGLAGETQYF	TGTGCCAGCAGCGGCCTAGCGGGAGAGACCCAGTACTTC
.	TRBV11-2	.	TRBJ1-2	CASSLAHRGNGYTF	TGTGCCAGCAGCTTAGCCCATCGGGGGAATGGCTACACCTTC
.	TRBV28	.	TRBJ1-2	CASSFSTREGGYTF	TGTGCCAGCAGTTTTTCAACCAGGGAGGGTGGCTACACCTTC
.	TRBV11-2	.	TRBJ1-2	CASSLERVASGYTF	TGTGCCAGCAGCTTAGAACGGGTGGCGTCTGGCTACACCTTC
.	TRBV7-2	once	TRBJ1-1	CASSHRQFDVEAFF	TGTGCCAGCAGCCATCGCCAATTTGACGTGGAAGCTTTCTTT
.	TRBV11-1	.	TRBJ2-1	CASSSDRIEQFF	TGTGCCAGCAGCTCGGATCGGATTGAGCAGTTCTTC
.	TRBV28	.	TRBJ1-1	CASSPTGAKAFF	TGTGCCAGCAGCCCAACGGGGGCTAAGGCTTTCTTT
TRBD2	TRBV19	.	TRBJ2-7	CASRKREGLYEQYF	TGTGCCAGTAGAAAGCGGGAGGGCCTCTACGAGCAGTACTTC
TRBD2	TRBV15	.	TRBJ2-1	CATSRVGAGSNYNEQFF	TGTGCCACCAGCAGAGTGGGAGCGGGGAGTAACTACAATGAGCAGTTCTTC
TRBD1	TRBV28	.	TRBJ2-7	CASSPTRQGLYF	TGTGCCAGCAGCCCCACCCGACAGGGTCTGTACTTC
.	TRBV10-2	.	TRBJ1-1	CASIPTGGNTEAFF	TGCGCCAGCATCCCGACAGGAGGGAACACTGAAGCTTTCTTT
.	TRBV7-2	.	TRBJ2-7	CASSLGFPLSYEQYF	TGTGCCAGCAGCTTAGGGTTTCCCCTCTCCTACGAGCAGTACTTC
TRBD1	TRBV12-5	.	TRBJ1-1	CASGRGDRNTEAFF	TGTGCTAGTGGGCGTGGGGACAGGAACACTGAAGCTTTCTTT
.	TRBV7-9	.	TRBJ1-5	CASSVEINQPQHF	TGTGCCAGCAGCGTTGAGATCAATCAGCCCCAGCATTTT
TRBD2	TRBV28	once	TRBJ2-7	CASGLAVSYEQYF	TGTGCCAGCGGACTAGCGGTATCCTACGAGCAGTACTTC
.	TRBV28	.	TRBJ2-5	CASSFRQIQETQYF	TGTGCCAGCAGTTTCCGACAAATCCAAGAGACCCAGTACTTC
TRBD1	TRBV6-5	.	TRBJ1-1	CASSYQGTVGTEAFF	TGTGCCAGCAGTTACCAGGGGACAGTGGGCACTGAAGCTTTCTTT
TRBD2	TRBV6-5	.	TRBJ2-7	CASSYSEGGTYEQYF	TGTGCCAGCAGTTACTCAGAGGGAGGGACCTACGAGCAGTACTTC
TRBD1	TRBV6-1	.	TRBJ2-7	CASSANTGGRDYEQYF	TGTGCCAGCAGTGCCAACACAGGGGGAAGAGACTACGAGCAGTACTTC
.	TRBV2	.	TRBJ1-2	CASSRAYPSSNYGYTF	TGTGCCAGCAGCCGGGCCTATCCTTCCTCCAACTATGGCTACACCTTC
.	TRBV5-1	.	TRBJ2-3	CASSSGATDTQYF	TGCGCCAGCAGCTCCGGGGCCACAGATACGCAGTATTTT
TRBD2	TRBV5-8	.	TRBJ2-1	CASSPRLAGGVYEQFF	TGTGCCAGCAGCCCCCGTCTAGCGGGAGGGGTATATGAGCAGTTCTTC
TRBD1	TRBV7-8	.	TRBJ2-3	CASSQTRTGEADTQYF	TGTGCCAGCAGCCAGACCCGGACAGGGGAGGCAGATACGCAGTATTTT
.	TRBV7-3	.	TRBJ2-5	CASSLGRSHKQETQYF	TGTGCCAGCAGCTTAGGCCGTAGCCATAAACAAGAGACCCAGTACTTC
TRBD2	TRBV4-3	.	TRBJ2-5	CASSQDWLAGRGIETQYF	TGCGCCAGCAGCCAAGATTGGCTAGCGGGTAGGGGTATTGAGACCCAGTACTTC
TRBD1	TRBV5-1	.	TRBJ1-1	CASSAQGRGPEAFF	TGCGCCAGCAGCGCACAGGGGCGAGGGCCTGAAGCTTTCTTT
.	TRBV7-9	.	TRBJ1-2	CASSSPGHLYTF	TGTGCCAGCAGCTCCCCGGGACACCTGTACACCTTC
.	TRBV7-2	.	TRBJ1-5	CASSYPGVSQPQHF	TGTGCCAGCAGCTACCCGGGGGTTAGTCAGCCCCAGCATTTT
.	TRBV7-8	.	TRBJ1-5	CASSKSHRALMGREGQPQHF	TGTGCCAGCAGCAAAAGTCACCGGGCCCTAATGGGACGAGAGGGTCAGCCCCAGCATTTT
.	TRBV14	.	TRBJ2-7	CASSQGANYEQYF	TGTGCCAGCAGCCAGGGGGCTAACTACGAGCAGTACTTC
.	TRBV6-5	.	TRBJ1-1	CASMGADTEAFF	TGTGCCAGCATGGGGGCGGATACTGAAGCTTTCTTT